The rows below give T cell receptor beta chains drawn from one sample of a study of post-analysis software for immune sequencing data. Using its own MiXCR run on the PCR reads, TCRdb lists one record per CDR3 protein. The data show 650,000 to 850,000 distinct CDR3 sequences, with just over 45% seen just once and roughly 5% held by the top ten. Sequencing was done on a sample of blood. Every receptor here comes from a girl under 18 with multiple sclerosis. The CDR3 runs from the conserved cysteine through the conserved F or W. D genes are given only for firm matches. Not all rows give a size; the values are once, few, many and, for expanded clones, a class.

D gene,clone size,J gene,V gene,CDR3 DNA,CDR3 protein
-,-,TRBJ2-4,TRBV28,TGTGCCAGCAGTTTTTCGCGGGGCCGGACCAAAAACATTCAGTACTTC,CASSFSRGRTKNIQYF
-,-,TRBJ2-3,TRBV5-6,TGTGCCAGCAGCTTGAGAGGTCGGGGCCCCAGGGGCGATACGCAGTATTTT,CASSLRGRGPRGDTQYF
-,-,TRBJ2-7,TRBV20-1,TGCAGTGCTAGCCCTCCCGGGACACATTACGGGCAGTACTTC,CSASPPGTHYGQYF
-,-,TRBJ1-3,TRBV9,TGTGCCAGCAGCGTAATCCCTCACTCTGGAAACACCATATATTTT,CASSVIPHSGNTIYF
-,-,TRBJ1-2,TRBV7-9,TGTGCCAGCAGCCCAGGGGAGCGGTATGGCTACACCTTC,CASSPGERYGYTF
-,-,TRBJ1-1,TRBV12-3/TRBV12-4,TGTGCCAGCAGCCCCGGACAGATCGGGATGAACACTGAAGCTTTCTTT,CASSPGQIGMNTEAFF
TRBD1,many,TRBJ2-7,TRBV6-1,TGTGCCAGCAGCGATAAACCGGGACAGGGGTCAAACGAGCAGTACTTC,CASSDKPGQGSNEQYF
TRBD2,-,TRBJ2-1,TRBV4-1,TGCGCCAGCAGCCAAGATGGGAGGGCTAACAATGAGCAGTTCTTC,CASSQDGRANNEQFF
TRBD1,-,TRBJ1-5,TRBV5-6,TGTGCCAGCAGCTACCGGGACAGGGAGGGGAGCAATCAGCCCCAGCATTTT,CASSYRDREGSNQPQHF
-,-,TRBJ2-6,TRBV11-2,TGTGCCAGCAGCCACTATGGAGTGGCCTTCACGGGGGCCAACGTCCTGACTTTC,CASSHYGVAFTGANVLTF
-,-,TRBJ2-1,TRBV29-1,TGCAGCGTCACAGGTGACTACAATGAGCAGTTCTTC,CSVTGDYNEQFF
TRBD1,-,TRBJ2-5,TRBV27,TGTGCCAGCAGTCCGGAGACAGGGCGTTGGGAGACCCAGTACTTC,CASSPETGRWETQYF
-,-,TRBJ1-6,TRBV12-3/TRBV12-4,TGTGCCAGCAGTTTGTGGGGTTATAATTCACCCCTCCACTTT,CASSLWGYNSPLHF
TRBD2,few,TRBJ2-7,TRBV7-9,TGTGCCAGCAGCTTACTAGGGGGGGCGACTAGCGGGTACGAGCAGTACTTC,CASSLLGGATSGYEQYF
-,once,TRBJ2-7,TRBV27,TGTGCCAGCAGTTACTCCGGGTCCCTAGTTGCCGAGCAGTACTTC,CASSYSGSLVAEQYF
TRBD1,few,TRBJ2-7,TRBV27,TGTGCCAGCAGCCCCCTAGGACAGGGGGCAGAGCAGTACTTC,CASSPLGQGAEQYF
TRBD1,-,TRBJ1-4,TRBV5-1,TGCGCCAGCAGCATATCAGGGGGCTCGGGTGAAAAACTGTTTTTT,CASSISGGSGEKLFF
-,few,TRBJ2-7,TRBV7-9,TGTGCCAGCAGCTTAGAGGAGGGGTACGAGCAGTACTTC,CASSLEEGYEQYF
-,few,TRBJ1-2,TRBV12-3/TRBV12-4,TGTGCCAGCAGTTTAACAGGGCGGGATGGCTACACCTTC,CASSLTGRDGYTF
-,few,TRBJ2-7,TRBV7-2,TGTGCCAGCAGCTTTCGGGGTTCCTCCTACGAGCAGTACTTC,CASSFRGSSYEQYF
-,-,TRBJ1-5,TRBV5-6,TGTGCCAGCAACTTGGGGGCAACTAATAGCAATCAGCCCCAGCATTTT,CASNLGATNSNQPQHF
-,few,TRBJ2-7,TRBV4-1,TGCGCCAGCAGCCAGACGGGGGCCGTAGCGTCCTACGAGCAGTACTTC,CASSQTGAVASYEQYF
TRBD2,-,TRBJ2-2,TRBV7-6,TGTGCCAGCAGCCTAAGCCCGGGACTAGGTTTGAGTTCCGGGGAGCTGTTTTTT,CASSLSPGLGLSSGELFF
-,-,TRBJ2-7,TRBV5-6,TGTGCCAGCAGCCCGGGGGCGAACGAGCAGTACTTC,CASSPGANEQYF
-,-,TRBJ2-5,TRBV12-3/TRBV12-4,TGTGCCAGCAGTTTTGGTACGGTACAAGAGACCCAGTACTTC,CASSFGTVQETQYF
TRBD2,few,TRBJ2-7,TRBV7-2,TGTGCCAGCAGCACCCGACTAGCGCCGTACGAGCAGTACTTC,CASSTRLAPYEQYF
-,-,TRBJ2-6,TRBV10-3,TGTGCCATCAGTGACAGGGCGGCCGGGGCCAACGTCCTGACTTTC,CAISDRAAGANVLTF
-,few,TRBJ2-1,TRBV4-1,TGCGCCAGCAGCCCCGAGGGGCTAGCGCGAACCTACGACAATGAGCAGTTCTTC,CASSPEGLARTYDNEQFF
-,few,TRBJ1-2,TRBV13,TGTGCCAGCAGCTTCCGGGGTTTTGTGGATGGCTACACCTTC,CASSFRGFVDGYTF
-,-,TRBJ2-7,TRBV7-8,TGTGCCAGCAGCTCCGTCTGGGCTGGCGAGCAGTACTTC,CASSSVWAGEQYF
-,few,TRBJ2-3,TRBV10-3,TGTGCCATCAGTGAGAACTGGCCCATGGGTACGCAGTATTTT,CAISENWPMGTQYF
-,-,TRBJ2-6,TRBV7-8,TGTGCCAGCAGCTTAGAACGCTCTGGGGCCAACGTCCGGACTTTC,CASSLERSGANVRTF
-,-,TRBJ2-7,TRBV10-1,TGCGCCAGCAGCGAGACTAGTTGGAACGAGCAGTACTTC,CASSETSWNEQYF
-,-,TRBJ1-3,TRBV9,TGTGCCAGCAGCGCTCAGGACTCCTCTGGAAACACCATATATTTT,CASSAQDSSGNTIYF
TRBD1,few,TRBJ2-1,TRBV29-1,TGCAGCGTTGAGGACAGGGGTGACAATGAGCAGTTCTTC,CSVEDRGDNEQFF
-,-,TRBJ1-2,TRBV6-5,TGTGCCAGCAGTGGGGGAAGGGCCCATGGCTACACCTTC,CASSGGRAHGYTF
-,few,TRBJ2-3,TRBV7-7,TGTGCTAGCAGCTTATCCGTTCTGAGCGGAGATACGCAGTATTTT,CASSLSVLSGDTQYF
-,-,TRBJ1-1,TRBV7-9,TGTGCCAGCAGCCCGGAGGGAAGGACTGAAGCTTTCTTT,CASSPEGRTEAFF
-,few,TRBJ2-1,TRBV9,TGTGCCAGCAGCGCCCCCCGGAGAGGCGGCTACAATGAGCAGTTCTTC,CASSAPRRGGYNEQFF
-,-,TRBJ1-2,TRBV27,TGTGCCAGCATGGGTTCGGTTGGTGGCTACACCTTC,CASMGSVGGYTF
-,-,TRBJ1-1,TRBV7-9,TGTGCCAGCAGCTCTACCAAAGGGATCCCTGAAGCTTTCTTT,CASSSTKGIPEAFF